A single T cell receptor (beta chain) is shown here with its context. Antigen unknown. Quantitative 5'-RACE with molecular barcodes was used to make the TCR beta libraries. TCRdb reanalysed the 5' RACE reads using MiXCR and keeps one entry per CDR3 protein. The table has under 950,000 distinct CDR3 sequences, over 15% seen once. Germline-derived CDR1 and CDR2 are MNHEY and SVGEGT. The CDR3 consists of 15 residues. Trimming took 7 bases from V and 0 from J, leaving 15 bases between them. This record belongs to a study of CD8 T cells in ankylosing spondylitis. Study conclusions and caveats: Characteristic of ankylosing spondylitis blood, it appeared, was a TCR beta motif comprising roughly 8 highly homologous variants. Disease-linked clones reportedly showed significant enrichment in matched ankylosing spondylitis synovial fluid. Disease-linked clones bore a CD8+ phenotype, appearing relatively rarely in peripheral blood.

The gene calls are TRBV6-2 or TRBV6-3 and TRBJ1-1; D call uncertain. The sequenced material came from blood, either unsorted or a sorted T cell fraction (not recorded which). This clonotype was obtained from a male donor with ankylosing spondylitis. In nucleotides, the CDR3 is TGTGCCAGCACCCCCCCTCAAGGGATGAACACTGAAGCTTTCTTT. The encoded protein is CASTPPQGMNTEAFF.